One T cell receptor beta chain is described in this entry. Assay used: immunoSEQ multiplex PCR; TCRdb lists only in-frame clones, some missing. Counted here are some 97,000 clones, around 90% occurring once; the ten biggest clones make up roughly 0.93%. This sample stems from a study of PD-L1 blockade in urothelial cancer. Turning to the study itself: At 3 weeks (second dose) and 6 weeks after starting treatment, blood was analyzed.

The V gene's germline CDR1 is SEHNR and CDR2 FQNEAQ (reference sequence). V dropped 0 bases and J dropped 8 bases, with 11 bases sitting between them. This CDR3 spans 14 amino acids. The sample in question was PBMCs, obtained around atezolizumab (anti-PD-L1) treatment. This TCR came from a woman older than 75 with urothelial cancer. The chain uses TRBV7-9 and TRBJ2-1; D is unresolved. The CDR3 spells CASSLAQRIDEQFF. CDR3 DNA: TGTGCCAGCAGCTTAGCCCAGAGGATAGATGAGCAGTTCTTC.